This is a list of T cell receptor beta chains from one sample in a study of regulatory T cells in long-lasting Graves disease. Each CDR3 protein is one row after TCRdb ran MiXCR on the multiplex PCR reads. The profile shows about 420,000 distinct CDR3 sequences, 16% of them singletons. In addition, the sample was reused for a study of T cells in Graves' hyperthyroidism and ophthalmopathy.

The starting material was peripheral blood mononuclear cells (PBMCs), obtained at new diagnosis, from a patient treated with antithyroid drugs. These receptors all come from a woman aged 18-29 years with Graves disease. Each CDR3 is given with its conserved first and last residue. The order of the fields is D gene, clone size, J gene, V gene, CDR3 protein, CDR3 DNA. A D gene is named only where the DNA matches it firmly. The size field is filled for only some rows; it gives once, few, many or a size class.

>TRBD1|many|TRBJ1-4|TRBV7-2
CASSTGQLNEKLFF
TGTGCCAGCAGCACGGGACAGCTCAATGAAAAACTGTTTTTT
>TRBD2|many|TRBJ2-5|TRBV20-1
CSARDSGTSQETQYF
TGCAGTGCTAGAGATTCAGGGACTAGCCAAGAGACCCAGTACTTC
>NA|NA|TRBJ2-1|TRBV24-1
CATSDPSLSFNEQFF
TGTGCCACCAGTGATCCGTCCCTTAGCTTCAATGAGCAGTTCTTC
>NA|NA|TRBJ2-1|TRBV2
CASSDSADPSSEQFF
TGTGCCAGCAGTGATTCGGCGGACCCTTCCAGTGAGCAGTTCTTC
>NA|many|TRBJ1-1|TRBV9
CASSVAGAGTEAFF
TGTGCCAGCAGCGTAGCAGGGGCGGGCACTGAAGCTTTCTTT
>NA|many|TRBJ2-3|TRBV29-1
CNARGGTDTQYF
TGCAATGCCCGGGGCGGCACAGATACGCAGTATTTT
>TRBD2|many|TRBJ2-1|TRBV28
CASSSPAGGSYGEQFF
TGTGCCAGCAGTTCCCCAGCGGGAGGGTCGTACGGTGAGCAGTTCTTC
>TRBD1|many|TRBJ2-7|TRBV5-5
CASSLGPGQGMSNEQYF
TGTGCCAGCAGCTTGGGCCCGGGACAGGGGATGTCGAACGAGCAGTACTTC
>NA|NA|TRBJ2-3|TRBV5-4
CASSLVMGDTQYF
TGTGCCAGCAGCTTGGTGATGGGAGATACGCAGTATTTT
>TRBD2|many|TRBJ2-1|TRBV20-1
CSARDGGLAGYNEQFF
TGCAGTGCTAGAGATGGTGGGCTAGCGGGGTACAATGAGCAGTTCTTC
>NA|NA|TRBJ2-2|TRBV15
CATSRTDIPGELFF
TGTGCCACCAGCAGAACCGACATCCCCGGGGAGCTGTTTTTT
>NA|NA|TRBJ2-3|TRBV27
CASPFSGAPREYF
TGTGCCAGCCCCTTTTCGGGTGCACCTCGGGAGTATTTT
>TRBD2|NA|TRBJ2-3|TRBV9
CASSVRASGSWNTQYF
TGTGCCAGCAGCGTCAGGGCTAGCGGGAGCTGGAATACGCAGTATTTT
>TRBD1|few|TRBJ2-3|TRBV7-2
CASRRDRRTDTQYF
TGTGCCAGCAGACGGGACAGGCGCACAGATACGCAGTATTTT
>TRBD1|few|TRBJ2-5|TRBV3-1
CASSKQGTQETQYF
TGTGCCAGCAGCAAACAGGGGACCCAAGAGACCCAGTACTTC
>TRBD2|few|TRBJ2-1|TRBV7-2
CASSLVSGGSSYNEQFF
TGTGCCAGCAGCTTAGTATCTGGCGGGAGCTCCTACAATGAGCAGTTCTTC